The 13 T cell receptor beta chains below come from one sample, sequenced in a study of Graves' ophthalmopathy and Graves' hyperthyroidism. CDR3 regions of TCR beta were amplified from RNA transcripts. HTBI-primed RT-PCR formed the first round, and a multiplex PCR formed the second. TCRdb passed the multiplex PCR reads through MiXCR, listing each CDR3 protein once. The data hold 450,000 or so distinct CDR3 sequences, with about 15% observed a single time. The specimen was blood. The receptors were gathered from a woman in her twenties or thirties with Graves' ophthalmopathy.

At least ten counts were recorded for this clonotype. J is TRBJ1-1 and V is TRBV29-1, with D possibly matching TRBD1 (5 bases). This CDR3 contains 14 residues. Germline loops: CDR1 SQVTM, CDR2 ANQGSEA. Trimming took off 7 bases at V and 0 bases at J, with 15 bases between the two ends. Here the CDR3 reads CSGRRGGVNTEAFF. The DNA for the CDR3 is TGCAGCGGACGCCGAGGAGGGGTGAACACTGAAGCTTTCTTT.

The sample holds many counts of this clonotype. This chain uses TRBV28 with TRBJ2-7; maybe TRBD1 (5 bases). Trimming took off 5 bases at V and 0 bases at J, with 14 bases between the two ends. CDR3 length: 15 residues. Looked up from germline, CDR1 is MDHEN and CDR2 is SYDVKM. The CDR3 reads CASSPQAAVSYEQYF. In DNA form, the CDR3 reads TGTGCCAGCAGTCCACAGGCAGCCGTCTCCTACGAGCAGTACTTC.

In its sample, this clonotype was seen many times. The rearrangement links TRBV11-2 to TRBJ2-2; TRBD2 matches at 10 bases. This CDR3 comprises 16 residues. V lost 3 bases, J lost 1 base, and 2 bases stayed unmatched. Germline-derived CDR1 and CDR2 are SGHAT and FQNNGV. The CDR3 DNA sequence: TGTGCCAGCAGCTTTAGACTAGCGGGGAACACCGGGGAGCTGTTTTTT. As protein: CASSFRLAGNTGELFF.

This clonotype was observed a handful of times. The CDR3 coding sequence is TGCGCCAGCAGCGCGTTCGGGTCCGGAACTGAAGCTTTCTTT. Protein sequence: CASSAFGSGTEAFF. The chain employs TRBV5-1 and TRBJ1-1; D is unclear. V lost 4 bases, J lost 5 bases, and 15 bases lay in between. Germline lookup yields CDR1 SGHRS and CDR2 YFSETQ. This CDR3 has 14 amino acids.

This clonotype has ten or more counts. This chain links TRBV6-1 with TRBJ2-7, with 10 bases lining up with TRBD2. Germline V lookup: CDR1 MNHNS, CDR2 SASEGT. This CDR3 is built from 15 residues. With 2 bases clipped from V and 6 bases from J, the junction kept 7 bases outside the gene matches. CDR3 sequence: CASSELAGAYLEQYF. CDR3 sequence (DNA): TGTGCCAGCAGTGAACTAGCGGGAGCGTATCTCGAGCAGTACTTC.

This clonotype was detected ten times or more. The chain joins TRBV11-2 to TRBJ2-2; 14 positions agree with TRBD2. The CDR3 contains 15 residues. Germline CDR1 and CDR2: SGHAT and FQNNGV. Trimming took 6 bases from V and 7 from J; bases not matched to a gene: 4. The CDR3 reads CASRGLAGANGELFF. Here the CDR3 DNA reads TGTGCCAGCAGGGGACTAGCGGGAGCCAACGGGGAGCTGTTTTTT.

This clonotype was recorded at least ten times. This chain links TRBV28 with TRBJ1-3, with unresolved D. The germline V and J ends were trimmed by 5 bases and 0 bases, with 14 bases remaining between them. The CDR3 spans 16 residues. Per germline, CDR1 MDHEN and CDR2 SYDVKM. As DNA, the CDR3 is TGTGCCAGCAGTCGTACAAGGGATAGCTCTGGAAACACCATATATTTT. Translating it yields CASSRTRDSSGNTIYF. The full variable domain, its missing parts supplied by reference TRBV28 and TRBJ1-3, is DVKVTQSSRYLVKRTGEKVFLECVQDMDHENMFWYRQDPGLGLRLIYFSYDVKMKEKGDIPEGYSVSREKKERFSLILESASTNQTSMYLCASSRTRDSSGNTIYFGEGSWLTVV.

This clonotype has ten or more counts. The chain couples TRBV12-3 or TRBV12-4 to TRBJ2-5, with 8 bases fitting TRBD1. After removal of 1 base from V and 2 bases from J, the junction contained 6 bases not matched to a gene. The CDR3 covers 16 residues. The CDR3 region has the DNA TGTGCCAGCAGTTTAGGACAGGGGCGAGTTCAAGAGACCCAGTACTTC. Its protein is CASSLGQGRVQETQYF.

The sample holds many counts of this clonotype. The chain has TRBV28 and TRBJ1-2; possibly TRBD1 for D (6 bases). This CDR3 region has 15 residues. Germline CDR1 MDHEN, CDR2 SYDVKM. V was shortened by 6 bases and J by 2 bases, with 16 bases between the two germline ends. CDR3 DNA sequence: TGTGCCAGCAGGCTCACCGGGACACCCAACTATGGCTACACCTTC. The encoded protein is CASRLTGTPNYGYTF.

The table lists this clonotype with many counts. V and J are TRBV2 and TRBJ2-7; D call uncertain. Germline CDR1 reads SNHLY; CDR2 reads FYNNEI. The ends were cut back, 4 bases at V and 4 bases at J, with 8 bases in the middle. This CDR3 comprises 12 residues. The DNA of the CDR3 is TGTGCCAGCAGTGTGATCGGGTACGAGCAGTACTTC. This codes for CASSVIGYEQYF.

The CDR3 is CASTLPGLAVETQYF. The CDR3 nucleotides are TGTGCCAGCACCTTGCCGGGACTAGCGGTAGAGACCCAGTACTTC. The chain uses TRBV28 and TRBJ2-5; TRBD2 matches 11 bases. The CDR3 extends over 15 amino acids. The germline V gene has CDR1 MDHEN and CDR2 SYDVKM. Trimming at V came to 7 bases and at J to 4 bases, leaving 8 bases not matched to a gene.

V gene TRBV6-2 or TRBV6-3 combines with J gene TRBJ1-5; 8 bases are a match to TRBD1. Germline V CDR1 and CDR2: MNHEY, SVGEGT. V lost 0 bases, J lost 1 base, and 11 bases stayed unmatched. The CDR3 is 19 residues long. CDR3 region: CASSYSPGTGLFSNQPQHF. The DNA of the CDR3 is TGTGCCAGCAGTTACTCGCCCGGGACAGGCCTTTTCAGCAATCAGCCCCAGCATTTT.

This clonotype was detected many times. The genes are TRBV25-1 and TRBJ1-2; 8 bases line up with TRBD1. This CDR3 region has 19 residues. J was trimmed by 4 bases and V by 5 bases; bases with no gene match: 21. Germline CDR1 reads MGHDK; CDR2 reads SYGVNS. CDR3 DNA sequence: TGTGCCAGCAGTCCCGGTTGGAGGGACAGGAAACGGGCTGGCTATGGCTACACCTTC. It specifies CASSPGWRDRKRAGYGYTF.